One T cell receptor beta chain is described in this entry. The same CDR3 can be traced to other DNA sequences in this sample. The data belong to a study of blood T cell repertoires in COVID-19. This table comes from immunoSEQ multiplex PCR, and its TCRdb copy is limited to in-frame clones, with some not included. The sample shows about 420,000 clones, 70% to 90% of them seen only once. Germline assignment: CDR1 LNHDA and CDR2 SQIVND (reference sequence). CDR3 size: 12 residues. Trimming took 9 bases from V and 5 from J, leaving 11 bases between them. V usage is TRBV19 and J usage is TRBJ1-5; D is perhaps TRBD1 (5 bases). The sequencing input was peripheral blood. The sequence was obtained from a man aged 18 to 35 with COVID-19, enrolled during active disease. CDR3 residues: CASGQGYQPQHF. In DNA, the CDR3 is TGTGCCAGCGGCCAGGGTTATCAGCCCCAGCATTTT.